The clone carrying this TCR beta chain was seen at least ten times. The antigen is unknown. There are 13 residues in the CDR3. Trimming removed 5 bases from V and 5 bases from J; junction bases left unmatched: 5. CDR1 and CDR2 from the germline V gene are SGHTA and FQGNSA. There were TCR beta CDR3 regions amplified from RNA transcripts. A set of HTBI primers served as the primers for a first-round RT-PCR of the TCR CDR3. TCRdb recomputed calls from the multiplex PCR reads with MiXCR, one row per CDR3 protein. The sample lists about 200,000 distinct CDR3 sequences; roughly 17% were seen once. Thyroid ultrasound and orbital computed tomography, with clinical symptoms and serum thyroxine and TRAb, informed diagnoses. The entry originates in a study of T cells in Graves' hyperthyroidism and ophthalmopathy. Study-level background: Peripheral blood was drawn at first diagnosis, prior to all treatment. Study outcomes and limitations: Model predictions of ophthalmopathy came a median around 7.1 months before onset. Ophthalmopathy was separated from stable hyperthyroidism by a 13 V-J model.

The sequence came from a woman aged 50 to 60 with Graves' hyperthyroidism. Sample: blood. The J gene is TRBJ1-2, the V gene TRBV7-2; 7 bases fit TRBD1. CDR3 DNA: TGTGCCAGCAGCCGTACGGGACAGTATGGCTACACCTTC. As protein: CASSRTGQYGYTF.